This T cell receptor beta chain was recorded in a study of cytomegalovirus exposure and HLA in healthy donors. Study findings and constraints: Most sequenced TCRs were rare (though some public TCRs occurred in many donors).

CDR1 and CDR2 (germline): MNHNS, SASEGT. Trimming pared 0 bases from V and 1 base from J, leaving 6 bases between. The CDR3 has 15 amino acids. A note on this clone: The antigen remains undetermined. This sample also contains other DNA sequences that code for the same CDR3.

The PCR contained 60 Vbeta and 13 Jbeta primers. Here immunoSEQ multiplex PCR was the method, and the copy in TCRdb shows in-frame clones only, minus some. The sample comprises roughly 160,000 clones, approximately 88% of which are singletons, and around 1% rests with the top ten. This sequence joins TRBV6-1 and TRBJ1-4, with D possibly matching TRBD1 (6 bases). This TCR was sampled from a man aged 25 to 45 in good health and CMV-seronegative. The source material was PBMCs. In DNA, the CDR3 is TGTGCCAGCAGTGAAGCGACAGGAACTAATGAAAAACTGTTTTTT. Amino acids: CASSEATGTNEKLFF.